This TCR beta chain was profiled in a study of shared clonotypes between healthy human individuals. Study-wide results and caveats: Clonotypes not shared had lower generation probabilities than those common to all four donors.

As regards this clone: The target antigen is unknown.

Replicate PCRs run on sorted subsets employed 200 ng DNA, 25,000 to 35,000 T cell genomes. Profiled with immunoSEQ multiplex PCR; TCRdb holds only in-frame clones, not every one. The table has roughly 640,000 clones, almost 97% seen once. Germline values: CDR1 SEHNR, CDR2 FQNEAQ (reference sequence). V lost 5 bases and J lost 5, with 13 bases in between. The CDR3 is 15 amino acids. J is TRBJ1-6 and V is TRBV7-9, with D unresolved. Sequencing used naive CD4+ T cells sorted from blood. Subset noted: CD45RA+ positively selected. The source is a young woman in good health. In nucleotides, the CDR3 is TGTGCCAGCAGCGCTAGGACGGTGGATAATTCACCCCTCCACTTT. Its translation is CASSARTVDNSPLHF. Variable domain in full (rest from reference TRBV7-9 and TRBJ1-6): DTGVSQNPRHKITKRGQNVTFRCDPISEHNRLYWYRQTLGQGPEFLTYFQNEAQLEKSRLLSDRFSAERPKGSFSTLEIQRTEQGDSAMYLCASSARTVDNSPLHFGNGTRLTVT.